This TCR beta chain was profiled in a study of STAT5B mutations in CD4+ large granular lymphocyte leukemia. Study outcomes and limitations: Over 20% of private leukemic clonotypes occurred rarely in other patients' non-leukemic repertoires.

The protocol was immunoSEQ multiplex PCR, while the TCRdb copy is restricted to in-frame clones and leaves out a portion. Of roughly 38,000 clones detected, 70% to 80% appear once; the ten largest clones hold 0.45% to 0.55%. V lost 4 bases and J 6 bases, leaving 13 bases between the germline ends. The CDR3 has 13 amino acids. CDR1 is LNHDA, CDR2 SQIVND, per germline (reference sequence). Concerning this clone: What it binds is unknown.

This clonotype was obtained from a human donor in good health. The source material was CD4+ T cells from blood buffy coats. V gene TRBV19 combines with J gene TRBJ2-7; D may correspond to TRBD1 or TRBD2 (6 bases each). Here the CDR3 reads CASSKQQGGEQYF. The CDR3, as DNA: TGTGCCAGTAGTAAGCAACAGGGAGGCGAGCAGTACTTC.